This T cell receptor beta chain was sequenced during a study of shared clonotypes between healthy human individuals. Every subset's genomic DNA went evenly onto several immunoSEQ plates. Unsorted PBMC replicate PCRs used about 290 ng DNA, tens of thousands of T cell genomes. Only in-frame clones appear in the TCRdb table, and some are missing; sequencing was by immunoSEQ multiplex PCR. The repertoire holds some 530,000 clones, with 81% as singletons. The CDR3 spans 18 residues. V lost 0 bases, J lost 7 bases, and 22 bases lay in between. Germline CDR1 and CDR2: MNHEY and SMNVEV (reference sequence). This clone was seen a handful of times. Recent vaccinations or acute infections were absent in the healthy HIV-negative adult donors.

Sequenced input: PBMCs. V is TRBV27 and J is TRBJ1-5; tentative D call: TRBD1 (5 bases). This sequence originates from a woman in her forties in good health. Some clones in this sample may be carry-over from other donors' samples. The CDR3 loop reads CASSLSVMEGKRGQPQHF. The CDR3 bases are TGTGCCAGCAGTTTATCGGTTATGGAGGGTAAGAGGGGCCAGCCCCAGCATTTT.